The 32 T cell receptor beta chains listed next were all sequenced from one sample in a study of glioma-infiltrating T cells. Amplification of TCR alpha and beta CDR3 regions from RNA used iRepertoire nested multiplex PCR. TCRdb fed the multiplex PCR reads into MiXCR, producing one record per CDR3 protein. This sample has fewer than 55,000 distinct CDR3 sequences; around 24% occur once, and the top ten carry roughly 6%. Input material: glioma tissue, nonneoplastic brain tissue, or PBMCs (not recorded which). The receptors stem from a human donor with low-grade glioma or glioblastoma, undergoing nonglioma brain surgery, or in good health (not recorded which).

This clonotype was seen repeatedly, ten times or more. The rearrangement joins TRBV19 to TRBJ1-1; a possible D gene is TRBD1 (6 bases). The CDR3 has 16 residues. Trimming stripped 5 bases from V and 6 bases from J, with 22 bases between. Looked up from germline, CDR1 is LNHDA and CDR2 is SQIVND (reference sequence). The CDR3 protein is CASSDYTGRRTPEAFF. The CDR3 bases are TGTGCCAGTAGTGACTATACAGGGAGGAGAACTCCTGAAGCTTTCTTT.

The CDR3 nucleotides are TGTGCCAGCAGCTTATCCCCGGGACAAGGTCTGGACGAGCAGTACTTC. This encodes CASSLSPGQGLDEQYF. This chain uses TRBV7-8 with TRBJ2-7; a weak D match, TRBD1 (6 bases). In germline, CDR1 is SGHVS, CDR2 FQNEAQ. The CDR3 covers 16 residues. The V end was cut by 2 bases, the J end by 5 bases, with 19 bases between.

A word on this clonotype: A read error may explain this, as a much larger clone is one base away. The V gene is TRBV7-2, the J gene TRBJ2-7; possibly TRBD2 for D (5 bases). CDR1 and CDR2 (germline): SGHTA, FQGNSA. The V gene lost 5 bases and the J gene lost 0 bases, with 14 bases spanning the gap. This CDR3 is built from 15 residues. The CDR3 DNA reads TGTGCCAGCAGCCCTACGGGGATCAGCTCCTACGAGCAGTACTTC. Protein sequence: CASSPTGISSYEQYF.

This clonotype occurred many times. V usage is TRBV20-1 and J usage is TRBJ2-1, with 15 positions matching TRBD2. Germline trimming cut 6 bases from V and 4 bases from J; bases unmatched to any gene: 16. This CDR3 has 19 amino acids. Germline CDR1 reads DFQATT; CDR2 reads SNEGSKA (reference sequence). The CDR3 sequence is CSAQEGLAGGSSSYNEQFF. As DNA, the CDR3 is TGCAGTGCCCAAGAAGGACTAGCGGGGGGGAGTAGCTCTTACAATGAGCAGTTCTTC.

Many counts were recorded for this clonotype. The chain employs TRBV7-9 and TRBJ1-3, with no clear D. Germline V gene data show CDR1 as SEHNR and CDR2 as FQNEAQ (reference sequence). V was clipped by 5 bases and J by 4 bases, with 18 bases between them. The CDR3 runs 16 residues. The chain's CDR3 is CASSGIATLGGNTIYF. The CDR3 nucleotides read TGTGCCAGCAGCGGCATAGCCACTTTGGGGGGAAACACCATATATTTT.

This clonotype was found many times. V is TRBV28 and J is TRBJ2-7; D is perhaps TRBD1 (6 bases). The ends were cut back, 6 bases at V and 2 bases at J, with 17 bases in the middle. Germline CDR1 is MDHEN and CDR2 is SYDVKM. The CDR3 consists of 15 residues. The CDR3 DNA sequence: TGTGCCAGCAGCTACAGGGTGCCCCAAACCTACGAGCAGTACTTC. It is translated as CASSYRVPQTYEQYF.

This clonotype was seen more than once but under ten times. This chain links TRBV19 with TRBJ2-1, with D tentatively TRBD2 (5 bases). With 9 bases removed from V and 3 bases from J, the gap between germline ends came to 15 bases. CDR1 LNHDA and CDR2 SQIVND come from the germline V gene (reference sequence). The CDR3 consists of 14 residues. CDR3 sequence: CASSLRVGYNEQFF. In nucleotides, the CDR3 is TGTGCCAGCTCATTGAGGGTAGGCTACAATGAGCAGTTCTTC. Based on the CDR3 plus reference TRBV19 and TRBJ2-1, the full variable domain is DGGITQSPKYLFRKEGQNVTLSCEQNLNHDAMYWYRQDPGQGLRLIYYSQIVNDFQKGDIAEGYSVSREKKESFPLTVTSAQKNPTAFYLCASSLRVGYNEQFFGPGTRLTVL.

There are many counts of this clonotype. The chain recombines TRBV27 with TRBJ2-1, with TRBD2 identical over 10 bases. From germline, CDR1 is MNHEY and CDR2 SMNVEV (reference sequence). The V and J ends lost 5 bases and 9 bases, in that order; junction bases with no gene match: 16. The CDR3 covers 17 residues. The chain's CDR3 is CASSQRSSGGTGSEQFF. The CDR3 nucleotides are TGTGCCAGCAGTCAAAGATCTAGCGGGGGAACCGGTAGTGAGCAGTTCTTC.

A word on this clonotype: A much larger clone is a single base away; this may be a read error. The chain is built from TRBV3-1 and TRBJ1-1; 7 bases fit TRBD1. Germline-derived CDR1 and CDR2 are LGHDT and YNNKEL (reference sequence). This CDR3 spans 15 amino acids. CDR3 nucleotides: TGTGCCAGCGGCCAAGGCAGCAGGGGGTATACTGAAGCTTTCTTT. Its protein is CASGQGSRGYTEAFF.

A remark on this clonotype: Without the conserved terminal phenylalanine or tryptophan, this CDR3 likely stems from a read error. The chain employs TRBV20-1 and TRBJ1-2; 7 nucleotides line up with TRBD1. The CDR3 is 13 amino acids. Germline V CDR1 and CDR2: DFQATT, SNEGSKA (reference sequence). CDR3 coding DNA: TGCATAGCAAAGGCAGGGGGAATCTATGGCTACACCCTC. Encoded protein: CIAKAGGIYGYTL.

This clonotype has a count of ten or more. V gene TRBV7-3 combines with J gene TRBJ2-1, with TRBD2 matching over 9 bases. This CDR3 is 14 amino acids long. Trimming cost V 5 bases and J 8 bases; bases outside gene matches: 7. Germline V gene sequence: CDR1 SGHTA, CDR2 FQGTGA. The CDR3 sequence: CASSVGVAGDEQFF. The CDR3 coding sequence is TGTGCCAGCAGCGTTGGGGTAGCGGGGGATGAGCAGTTCTTC.

There are many counts of this clonotype. The chain employs TRBV18 and TRBJ2-1; the D is unclear. Germline loops: CDR1 KGHSH, CDR2 LQKENI. V was trimmed by 0 bases and J by 5 bases, leaving 5 bases between them. This CDR3 spans 13 amino acids. As DNA, the CDR3 is TGTGCCAGCTCACCACCGGTACACAATGAGCAGTTCTTC. It yields the protein CASSPPVHNEQFF.

The genes are TRBV5-1 and TRBJ2-3; 8 bases align to TRBD2. With V trimmed by 4 bases and J by 1 base, 5 bases remained unmatched. This CDR3 has 15 amino acids. Germline lookup yields CDR1 SGHRS and CDR2 YFSETQ. The DNA of the CDR3 is TGCGCCAGCAGCCCCTCGACTAGCGGCACAGATACGCAGTATTTT. It is translated as CASSPSTSGTDTQYF.

This clonotype was seen repeatedly, ten times or more. The chain joins TRBV28 to TRBJ2-1, with a possible D match to TRBD2 (7 bases). Per germline, CDR1 MDHEN and CDR2 SYDVKM. The V and J ends lost 6 bases and 0 bases respectively, with 15 bases between them. This CDR3 spans 16 amino acids. The DNA for the CDR3 is TGTGCCAGCAGGGTCGGGGGGCGAGCCTCCTACAATGAGCAGTTCTTC. It is translated as CASRVGGRASYNEQFF. Supplemented by reference TRBV28 and TRBJ2-1, the full variable domain reads DVKVTQSSRYLVKRTGEKVFLECVQDMDHENMFWYRQDPGLGLRLIYFSYDVKMKEKGDIPEGYSVSREKKERFSLILESASTNQTSMYLCASRVGGRASYNEQFFGPGTRLTVL.

This clonotype has at least ten counts. The V call is TRBV20-1, the J call TRBJ1-1; the D gene is possibly TRBD1 (5 bases). The germline gives CDR1 DFQATT, CDR2 SNEGSKA (reference sequence). CDR3 size: 15 residues. Deletions cut 1 base from V and 4 bases from J, with 16 bases between. CDR3 nucleotide sequence: TGCAGTGCTAGAGTCCCCGGGGTGAGGGGCACTGAAGCTTTCTTT. Its protein product is CSARVPGVRGTEAFF.

This clonotype was seen at least ten times. The chain links TRBV7-2 to TRBJ1-1; D ambiguous. Germline values: CDR1 SGHTA, CDR2 FQGNSA. There are 15 residues in the CDR3. The germline V and J ends were trimmed by 1 base and 4 bases, with 13 bases remaining between them. This chain's CDR3 is CASSLGVSVFTEAFF. CDR3 nucleotide sequence: TGTGCCAGCAGCTTAGGCGTTTCTGTGTTCACTGAAGCTTTCTTT. Filled out from reference TRBV7-2 and TRBJ1-1, the complete variable domain reads GAGVSQSPSNKVTEKGKDVELRCDPISGHTALYWYRQSLGQGLEFLIYFQGNSAPDKSGLPSDRFSAERTGGSVSTLTIQRTQQEDSAVYLCASSLGVSVFTEAFFGQGTRLTVV.

About this clonotype itself: A much larger clone is a single base away; this may be a read error. CDR3 sequence: CASGQLTSGQETQYF. CDR3 nucleotide sequence: TGTGCCAGCGGCCAATTAACTAGCGGGCAAGAGACCCAGTACTTC. The V gene is TRBV3-1, the J gene TRBJ2-5; TRBD2 matches 9 bases. There are 15 residues in the CDR3. CDR1 and CDR2 (germline): LGHDT, YNNKEL (reference sequence).

In its sample, this clonotype was seen many times. This chain links TRBV11-2 with TRBJ2-3; D not certain. With 5 bases removed from V and 8 bases from J, the gap between germline ends came to 20 bases. Germline V gene sequence: CDR1 SGHAT, CDR2 FQNNGV. This CDR3 has 15 residues. CDR3: CASSPLDSPIATQYF. As DNA, the CDR3 is TGTGCCAGCAGCCCCCTAGACTCGCCGATAGCTACGCAGTATTTT.

This clonotype was detected many times. The chain has TRBV2 and TRBJ1-5; no firm D call. Trimming took 3 bases from V and 0 from J, leaving 6 bases between them. The length of the CDR3 is 14 residues. Germline-derived CDR1 and CDR2 are SNHLY and FYNNEI. CDR3 loop: CASSDGNSNQPQHF. CDR3 sequence (DNA): TGTGCCAGCAGTGACGGGAATAGCAATCAGCCCCAGCATTTT.

The chain is built from TRBV3-1 and TRBJ2-7; 8 bases match TRBD2. V trimming: 1 base; J trimming: 3 bases; junction bases outside the gene matches: 17. The CDR3 has 19 residues. Germline-derived CDR1 and CDR2 are LGHDT and YNNKEL (reference sequence). Written as DNA, the CDR3 is TGTGCCAGCAGCCAAGGAGTAGAGGTTACGAGCGGGAGTTACTACGAGCAGTACTTC. Protein product: CASSQGVEVTSGSYYEQYF.

This clonotype occurred many times. J is TRBJ1-1 and V is TRBV18; D possibly corresponds to TRBD1 (6 bases). There are 12 residues in the CDR3. Per the germline V gene, CDR1 is KGHSH and CDR2 is LQKENI. V lost 2 bases and J 7 bases, leaving 8 bases between the germline ends. The chain's CDR3 is CASSPGQSEAFF. DNA of the CDR3: TGTGCCAGCTCACCAGGACAGAGTGAAGCTTTCTTT.

This clonotype was counted many times. This chain links TRBV20-1 with TRBJ1-5; no clear D gene. Trimming took 0 bases from V and 3 from J, leaving 12 bases between them. CDR3 length: 15 amino acids. Germline CDR1 and CDR2: DFQATT and SNEGSKA (reference sequence). In nucleotides, the CDR3 is TGCAGTGCTAGAGATCCAGGACCGGACAATCAGCCCCAGCATTTT. This codes for CSARDPGPDNQPQHF.

With regard to this clonotype: A single base separates this from a much larger clone, so it may be a read error. The J gene is TRBJ1-5, the V gene TRBV11-2; TRBD1 is a possible D gene (5 bases). CDR1 and CDR2 from the germline V gene are SGHAT and FQNNGV. The V end was cut by 6 bases, the J end by 6 bases, with 18 bases between. The CDR3 length is 15 residues. The CDR3 region has the DNA TGTGCCAGCAGACATCGAGGGGTACGGGTTCAGCCCCAGCATTTT. Translated, it gives CASRHRGVRVQPQHF.

As concerns this clonotype: Given a much more abundant clone one base away, this may be a read error. The chain recombines TRBV9 with TRBJ1-1; D is uncertain. Germline CDR1 SGDLS, CDR2 YYNGEE. The CDR3 extends over 13 amino acids. Trimming cost V 0 bases and J 3 bases, with 6 bases left between them. For the CDR3, the DNA is TGTGCCAGCAGCGTAGACCTAGACACTGAAGCTTTCTTT. Residues: CASSVDLDTEAFF. Full variable domain (missing parts from reference TRBV9 and TRBJ1-1): DSGVTQTPKHLITATGQRVTLRCSPRSGDLSVYWYQQSLDQGLQFLIQYYNGEERAKGNILERFSAQQFPDLHSELNLSSLELGDSALYFCASSVDLDTEAFFGQGTRLTVV.

This clonotype has at least ten counts. The rearrangement uses TRBV7-9 and TRBJ1-5; 8 positions agree with TRBD1. Unmatched junction bases numbered 9, after V lost 1 base and J lost 7 bases. The CDR3 extends over 16 amino acids. CDR1 SEHNR and CDR2 FQNEAQ come from the germline V gene (reference sequence). Here the CDR3 DNA reads TGTGCCAGCAGCTTAGAGGATCGGACAGGGATCCAGCCCCAGCATTTT. This encodes CASSLEDRTGIQPQHF.

CDR3 nucleotides: TGCAGTGCTAGAGATAGCCTAGCGGGAGGAGCAGATACGCAGTATTTT. It translates to CSARDSLAGGADTQYF. The genes are TRBV20-1 and TRBJ2-3; 11 bases line up with TRBD2. V was pared by 0 bases and J by 4 bases, with 6 bases of the junction left unmatched. The CDR3 spans 16 residues. The germline gives CDR1 DFQATT, CDR2 SNEGSKA (reference sequence).

The rearrangement joins TRBV29-1 to TRBJ2-1; the match to TRBD2 covers 7 bases. Germline V lookup: CDR1 SQVTM, CDR2 ANQGSEA. The CDR3 covers 18 residues. J lost 0 bases, V lost 6 bases, and 17 bases had no gene match. CDR3 loop: CSVGGGTLGPSSYNEQFF. CDR3 nucleotide sequence: TGCAGCGTGGGGGGGGGGACTTTAGGTCCCAGCTCCTACAATGAGCAGTTCTTC.

This clonotype was counted at least ten times. Here the CDR3 DNA reads TGTGCCAGCAGCCAAGATCGGGGGGATTCCTACGAGCAGTACTTC. Amino acid sequence: CASSQDRGDSYEQYF. The rearrangement links TRBV4-2 to TRBJ2-7; 7 nucleotides agree with TRBD2. Germline lookup yields CDR1 LGHNA and CDR2 YNFKEQ. The CDR3 contains 15 residues. Losses at the gene ends were 0 bases for V and 1 base for J; bases not matched to a gene: 3.

This clonotype showed up many times. The chain couples TRBV29-1 to TRBJ1-1, with D uncertain. Germline V CDR1 and CDR2: SQVTM, ANQGSEA. Between the trimmed V and J ends, which lost 7 bases and 10 bases, there was a span of 13 bases. CDR3 length equals 10 residues. The CDR3 DNA reads as TGCAGCGCAGCCCCTCTCGGAGCTTTCTTT. The encoded protein is CSAAPLGAFF.

This clonotype was observed many times. The CDR3 sequence: CATSRVETSGNEQFF. DNA of the CDR3: TGTGCCACCAGCAGAGTTGAGACTAGCGGCAATGAGCAGTTCTTC. The rearrangement joins TRBV15 to TRBJ2-1; 9 bases fit TRBD2. Germline trimming cut 1 base from V and 6 bases from J; bases unmatched to any gene: 4. Looked up from germline, CDR1 is LNHNV and CDR2 is YYDKDF (reference sequence). The CDR3 has 15 residues.

This clonotype was recorded at least ten times. V gene TRBV28 combines with J gene TRBJ2-7; 7 bases line up with TRBD1. Trimming at V came to 4 bases and at J to 0 bases, leaving 6 bases not matched to a gene. This CDR3 region has 15 residues. The germline CDR1 and CDR2 sequences are MDHEN and SYDVKM. CDR3 in DNA: TGTGCCAGCAGTTGGACAGGCCGATCCTCCTACGAGCAGTACTTC. The encoded protein is CASSWTGRSSYEQYF.

This clonotype has ten or more counts. The chain employs TRBV28 and TRBJ1-1, with TRBD1 as a possible D gene (6 bases). Trimming stripped 5 bases from V and 6 bases from J, with 13 bases between. The CDR3 spans 13 residues. Germline loops: CDR1 MDHEN, CDR2 SYDVKM. As DNA, the CDR3 is TGTGCCAGCAGTCTGACAGGTTTGTCTGAAGCTTTCTTT. As protein: CASSLTGLSEAFF.